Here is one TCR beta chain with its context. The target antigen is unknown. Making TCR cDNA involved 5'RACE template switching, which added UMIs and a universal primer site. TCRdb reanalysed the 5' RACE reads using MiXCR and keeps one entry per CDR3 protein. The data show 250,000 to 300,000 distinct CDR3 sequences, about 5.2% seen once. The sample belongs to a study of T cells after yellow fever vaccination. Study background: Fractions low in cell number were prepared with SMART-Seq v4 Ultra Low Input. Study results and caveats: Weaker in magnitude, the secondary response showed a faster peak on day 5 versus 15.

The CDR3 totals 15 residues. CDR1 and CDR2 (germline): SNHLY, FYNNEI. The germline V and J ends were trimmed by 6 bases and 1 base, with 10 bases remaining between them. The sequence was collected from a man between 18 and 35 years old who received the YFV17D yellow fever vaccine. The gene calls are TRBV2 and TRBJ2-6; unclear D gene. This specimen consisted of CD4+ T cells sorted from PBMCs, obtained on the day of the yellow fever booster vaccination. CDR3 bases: TGTGCCAGCAGCGTAGAATGGTCTGGGGCCAACGTCCTGACTTTC. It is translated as CASSVEWSGANVLTF.